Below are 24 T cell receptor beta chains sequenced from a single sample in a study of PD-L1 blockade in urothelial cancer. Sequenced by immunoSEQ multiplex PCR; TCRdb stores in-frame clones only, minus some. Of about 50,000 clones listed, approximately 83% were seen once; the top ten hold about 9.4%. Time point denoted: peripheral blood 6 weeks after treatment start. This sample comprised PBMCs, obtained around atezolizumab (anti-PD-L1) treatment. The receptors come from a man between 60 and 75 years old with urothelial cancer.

This CDR3 is CASSLGLNTEAFF. The DNA of the CDR3 is TGTGCCAGCAGTTTAGGGCTGAACACTGAAGCTTTCTTT. The chain recombines TRBV27 with TRBJ1-1; D is ambiguous. This CDR3 contains 13 residues. V was trimmed by 2 bases and J by 0 bases, leaving 4 bases between them. Germline V gene sequence: CDR1 MNHEY, CDR2 SMNVEV (reference sequence).

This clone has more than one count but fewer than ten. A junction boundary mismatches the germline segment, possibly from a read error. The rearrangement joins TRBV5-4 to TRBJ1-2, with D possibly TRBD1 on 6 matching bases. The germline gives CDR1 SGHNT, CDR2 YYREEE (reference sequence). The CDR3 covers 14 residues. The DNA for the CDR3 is TGTGCCAGCAGCTTGGAACCAGGGGACTATAGCTACACCTTC. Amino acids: CASSLEPGDYSYTF.

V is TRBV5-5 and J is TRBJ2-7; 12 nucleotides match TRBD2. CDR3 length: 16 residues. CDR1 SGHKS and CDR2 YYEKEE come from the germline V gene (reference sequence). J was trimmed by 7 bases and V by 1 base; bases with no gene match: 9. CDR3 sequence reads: CASSLWQLAGGGEQYF. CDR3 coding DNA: TGTGCCAGCAGCTTGTGGCAACTAGCGGGGGGTGGGGAGCAGTACTTC.

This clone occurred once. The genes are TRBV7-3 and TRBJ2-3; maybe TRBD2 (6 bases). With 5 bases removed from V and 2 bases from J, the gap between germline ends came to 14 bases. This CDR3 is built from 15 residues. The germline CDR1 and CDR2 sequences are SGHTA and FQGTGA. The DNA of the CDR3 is TGTGCCAGCAGCCAAAGGGACTCCTTCACAGATACGCAGTATTTT. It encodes CASSQRDSFTDTQYF.

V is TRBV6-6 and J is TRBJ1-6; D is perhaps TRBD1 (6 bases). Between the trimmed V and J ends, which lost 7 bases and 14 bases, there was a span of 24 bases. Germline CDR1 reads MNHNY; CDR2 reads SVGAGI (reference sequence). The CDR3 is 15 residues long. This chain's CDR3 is CASIDGGQGLTTLHF. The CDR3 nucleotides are TGTGCCAGCATTGACGGGGGGCAGGGACTAACAACCCTCCACTTT.

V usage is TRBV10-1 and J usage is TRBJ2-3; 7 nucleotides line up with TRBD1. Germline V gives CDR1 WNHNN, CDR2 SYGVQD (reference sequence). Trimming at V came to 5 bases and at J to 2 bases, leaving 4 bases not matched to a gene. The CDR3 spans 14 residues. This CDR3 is CASSRDSPTDTQYF. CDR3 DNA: TGCGCCAGCAGTCGGGACAGTCCCACAGATACGCAGTATTTT.

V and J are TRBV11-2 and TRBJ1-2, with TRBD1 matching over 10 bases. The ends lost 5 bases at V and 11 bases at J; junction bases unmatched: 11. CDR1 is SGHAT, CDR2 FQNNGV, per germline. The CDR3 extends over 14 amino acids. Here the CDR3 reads CASSVVRDRGLYTF. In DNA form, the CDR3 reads TGTGCCAGCAGCGTAGTCCGGGACAGGGGACTATACACCTTC.

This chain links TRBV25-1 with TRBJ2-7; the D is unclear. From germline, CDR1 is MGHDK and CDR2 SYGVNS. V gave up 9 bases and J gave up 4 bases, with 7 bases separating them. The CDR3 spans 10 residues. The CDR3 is CASLRYEQYF. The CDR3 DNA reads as TGTGCCAGTCTGAGGTACGAGCAGTACTTC.

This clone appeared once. CDR3 in amino acids: CASSTDSYGYTF. Written as DNA, the CDR3 is TGCGCCAGCAGCACGGACAGCTATGGCTACACCTTC. This chain links TRBV5-1 with TRBJ1-2; D may be TRBD1 (6 bases). The CDR3 runs 12 residues. The V and J ends lost 4 bases and 4 bases respectively, with 8 bases between them. The V gene's germline CDR1 is SGHRS and CDR2 YFSETQ.

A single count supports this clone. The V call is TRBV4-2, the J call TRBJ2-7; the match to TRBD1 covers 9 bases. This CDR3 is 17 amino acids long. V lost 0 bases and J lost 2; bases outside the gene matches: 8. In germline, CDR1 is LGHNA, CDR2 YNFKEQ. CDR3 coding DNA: TGTGCCAGCAGCCAAGATCAAGGGACAGGGAGAACCTACGAGCAGTACTTC. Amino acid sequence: CASSQDQGTGRTYEQYF.

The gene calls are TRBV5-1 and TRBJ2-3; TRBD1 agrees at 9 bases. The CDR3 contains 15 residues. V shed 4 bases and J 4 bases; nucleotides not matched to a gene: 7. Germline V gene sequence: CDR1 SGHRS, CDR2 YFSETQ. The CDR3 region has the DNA TGCGCCAGCAGCCCTGGACAGGGGCTCTCAGATACGCAGTATTTT. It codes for CASSPGQGLSDTQYF.

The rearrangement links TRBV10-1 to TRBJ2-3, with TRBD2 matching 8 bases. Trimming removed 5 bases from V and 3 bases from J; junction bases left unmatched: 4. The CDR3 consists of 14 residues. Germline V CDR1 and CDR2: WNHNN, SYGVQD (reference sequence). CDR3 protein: CASSYSGATDTQYF. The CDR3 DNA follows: TGCGCCAGCAGTTATAGCGGGGCGACAGATACGCAGTATTTT.

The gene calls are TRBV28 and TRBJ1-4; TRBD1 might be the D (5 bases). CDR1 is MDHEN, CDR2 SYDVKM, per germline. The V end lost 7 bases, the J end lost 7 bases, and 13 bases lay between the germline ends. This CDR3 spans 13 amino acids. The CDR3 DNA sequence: TGTGCCAGCAAGGGAGGGGCGGGTGAAAAACTGTTTTTT. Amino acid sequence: CASKGGAGEKLFF.

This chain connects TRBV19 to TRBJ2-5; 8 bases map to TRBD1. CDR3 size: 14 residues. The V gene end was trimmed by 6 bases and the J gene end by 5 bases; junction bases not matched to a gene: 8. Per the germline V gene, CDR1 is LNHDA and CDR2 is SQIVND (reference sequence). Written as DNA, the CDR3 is TGTGCCAGTAGGGCGACAGGGGCGCGGGAGACCCAGTACTTC. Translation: CASRATGARETQYF.

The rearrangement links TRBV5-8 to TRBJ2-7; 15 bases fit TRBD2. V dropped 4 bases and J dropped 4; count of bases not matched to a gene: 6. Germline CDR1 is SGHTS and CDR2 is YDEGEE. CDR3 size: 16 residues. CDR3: CASSGGTSGGMYEQYF. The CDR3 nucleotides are TGTGCCAGCAGCGGAGGGACTAGCGGGGGGATGTACGAGCAGTACTTC.

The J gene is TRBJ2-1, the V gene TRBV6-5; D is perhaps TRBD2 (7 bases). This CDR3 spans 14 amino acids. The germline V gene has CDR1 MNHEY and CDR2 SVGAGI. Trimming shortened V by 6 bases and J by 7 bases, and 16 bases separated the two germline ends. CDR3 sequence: CASRMWGGRNEQFF. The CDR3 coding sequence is TGTGCCAGCAGAATGTGGGGGGGCCGTAATGAGCAGTTCTTC.

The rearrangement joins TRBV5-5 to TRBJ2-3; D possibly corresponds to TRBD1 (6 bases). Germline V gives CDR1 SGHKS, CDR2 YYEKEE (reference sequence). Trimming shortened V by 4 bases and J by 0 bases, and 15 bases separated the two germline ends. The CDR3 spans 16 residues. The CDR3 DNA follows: TGTGCCAGCAGCCTCGCACAGGGAACTAGCACAGATACGCAGTATTTT. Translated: CASSLAQGTSTDTQYF.

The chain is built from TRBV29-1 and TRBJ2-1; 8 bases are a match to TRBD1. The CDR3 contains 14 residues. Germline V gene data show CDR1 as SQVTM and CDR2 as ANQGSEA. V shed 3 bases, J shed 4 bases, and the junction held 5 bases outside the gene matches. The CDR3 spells CSVDSGTGYNEQFF. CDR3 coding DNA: TGCAGCGTTGACTCCGGGACAGGTTACAATGAGCAGTTCTTC.

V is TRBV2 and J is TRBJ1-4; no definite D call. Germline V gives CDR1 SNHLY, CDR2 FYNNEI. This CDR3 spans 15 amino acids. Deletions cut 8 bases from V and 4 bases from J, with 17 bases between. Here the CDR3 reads CASLRRQVVNEKLFF. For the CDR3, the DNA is TGTGCCAGCCTCAGGCGACAAGTGGTTAATGAAAAACTGTTTTTT.

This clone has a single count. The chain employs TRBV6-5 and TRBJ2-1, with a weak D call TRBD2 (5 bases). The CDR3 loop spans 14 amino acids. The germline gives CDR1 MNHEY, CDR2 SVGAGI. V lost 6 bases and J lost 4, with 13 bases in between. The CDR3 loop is CASRDSGLYNEQFF. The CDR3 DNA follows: TGTGCCAGCAGGGACTCCGGTCTGTACAATGAGCAGTTCTTC.

CDR3 in amino acids: CASSLRGTSGGNTDTQYF. In nucleotides, the CDR3 is TGTGCCAGCAGCTTAAGGGGGACTAGCGGGGGGAACACAGATACGCAGTATTTT. The chain is built from TRBV7-3 and TRBJ2-3, with 15 nucleotides matching TRBD2. Germline V CDR1 and CDR2: SGHTA, FQGTGA. Trimming cost V 1 base and J 2 bases; bases outside gene matches: 4. The CDR3 has 18 residues.

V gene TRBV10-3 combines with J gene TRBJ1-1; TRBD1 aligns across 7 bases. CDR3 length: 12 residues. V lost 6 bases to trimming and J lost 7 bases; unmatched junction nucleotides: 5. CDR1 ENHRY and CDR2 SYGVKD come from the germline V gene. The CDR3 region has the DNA TGTGCCATCAGCCCGACAGGGATTGAAGCTTTCTTT. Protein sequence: CAISPTGIEAFF.

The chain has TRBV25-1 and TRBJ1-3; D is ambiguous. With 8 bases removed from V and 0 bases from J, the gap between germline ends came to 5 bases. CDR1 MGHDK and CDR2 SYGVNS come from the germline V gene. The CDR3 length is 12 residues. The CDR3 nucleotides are TGTGCCAGCTCCATCTCTGGAAACACCATATATTTT. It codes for CASSISGNTIYF.

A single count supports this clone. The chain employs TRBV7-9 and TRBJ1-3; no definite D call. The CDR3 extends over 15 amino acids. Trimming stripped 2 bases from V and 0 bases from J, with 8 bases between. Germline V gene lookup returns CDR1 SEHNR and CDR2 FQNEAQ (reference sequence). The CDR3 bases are TGTGCCAGCAGCTTACCCTCAGGCTCTGGAAACACCATATATTTT. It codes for CASSLPSGSGNTIYF.